This TCR beta chain was obtained from a study of shared clonotypes between healthy human individuals. Study overall: Researchers drew samples from a couple of women and a few men aged 18 to 49.

A note on this clone: As yet, its antigen is unknown.

The V gene's germline CDR1 is SGHRS and CDR2 YFSETQ. Trimming removed 4 bases from V and 8 bases from J, with 16 bases in between. The CDR3 runs 14 residues. Each subset's genomic DNA was split evenly across several immunoSEQ plates. How the authors handled the data: From ImmunoSEQ came sequences covering only the junction and carrying no quality scores, so filtering differed. The assay was immunoSEQ multiplex PCR, and TCRdb's table has in-frame clones only and misses some. D and trimming were read from the DNA, whereas the V and J calls and clone size are those reported in that table. The sample yields 500,000 or so clones, 90% to 96% seen once. Study-level results: Unshared clonotypes carried lower generation probabilities than those common to all four donors.

The V gene is TRBV5-1, the J gene TRBJ2-1, with TRBD1 as a possible D gene (6 bases). Input material: naive CD4+ T cells sorted from blood. Regarding subset: CD45RA+ positively selected. The origin of this receptor is a woman aged 25 to 39 in good health. The CDR3 nucleotides read TGCGCCAGCAGCCTCCAGACAGGTCTCGATGAGCAGTTCTTC. This encodes CASSLQTGLDEQFF.